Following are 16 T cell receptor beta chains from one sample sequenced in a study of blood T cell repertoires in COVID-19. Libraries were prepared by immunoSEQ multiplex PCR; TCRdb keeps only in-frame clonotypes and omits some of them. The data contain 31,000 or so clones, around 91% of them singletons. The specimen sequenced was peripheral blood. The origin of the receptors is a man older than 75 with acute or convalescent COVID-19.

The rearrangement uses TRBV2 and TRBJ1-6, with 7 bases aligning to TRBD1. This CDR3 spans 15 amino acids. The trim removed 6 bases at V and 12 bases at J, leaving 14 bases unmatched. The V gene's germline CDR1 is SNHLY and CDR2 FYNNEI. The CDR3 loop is CASRGATQGVVPLHF. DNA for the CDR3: TGTGCCAGCAGGGGAGCGACGCAGGGGGTGGTACCCCTCCACTTT.

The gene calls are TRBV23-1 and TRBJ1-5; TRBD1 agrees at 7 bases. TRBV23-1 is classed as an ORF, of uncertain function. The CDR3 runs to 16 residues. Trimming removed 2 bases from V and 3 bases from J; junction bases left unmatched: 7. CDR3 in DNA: TGCGCCAGCAGTCAAAGGTCAACAGGGGACAATCAGCCCCAGCATTTT. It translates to CASSQRSTGDNQPQHF.

CDR3: CSVDSTGEAFF. The CDR3, as DNA: TGCAGCGTTGACTCAACAGGGGAAGCTTTCTTT. This chain connects TRBV29-1 to TRBJ1-1, with D possibly matching TRBD1 (6 bases). Germline lookup yields CDR1 SQVTM and CDR2 ANQGSEA. Trimming pared 3 bases from V and 8 bases from J, leaving 10 bases between. This CDR3 comprises 11 residues.

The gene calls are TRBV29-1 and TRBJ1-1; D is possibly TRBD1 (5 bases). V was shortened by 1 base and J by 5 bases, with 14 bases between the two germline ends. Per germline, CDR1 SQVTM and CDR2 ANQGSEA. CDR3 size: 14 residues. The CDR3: CSVEGRGRWTEAFF. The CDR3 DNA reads TGCAGCGTTGAAGGACGGGGGAGATGGACTGAAGCTTTCTTT.

CDR3 coding DNA: TGTGCCTGGAGTGTGAACAGTTACGGCTACACCTTC. Its protein product is CAWSVNSYGYTF. This chain links TRBV30 with TRBJ1-2; D remains ambiguous. Trimming took 0 bases from V and 8 from J, leaving 10 bases between them. The germline V gene encodes CDR1 GTSNPN and CDR2 SVGIG (reference sequence). This CDR3 region has 12 residues.

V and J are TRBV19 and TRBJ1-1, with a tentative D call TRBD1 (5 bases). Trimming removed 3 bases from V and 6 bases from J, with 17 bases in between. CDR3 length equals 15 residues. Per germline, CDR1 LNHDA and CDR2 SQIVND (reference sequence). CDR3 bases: TGTGCCAGTAGTATGTTTAGGGGAGGTATGCCTGAAGCTTTCTTT. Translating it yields CASSMFRGGMPEAFF.

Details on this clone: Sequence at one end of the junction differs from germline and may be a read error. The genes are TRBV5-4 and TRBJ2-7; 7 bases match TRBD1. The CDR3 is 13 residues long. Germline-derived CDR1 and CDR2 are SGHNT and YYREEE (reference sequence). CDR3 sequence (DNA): TGTGCCAGCAGCTTAACCCCGGGACAGAATCTACAGTTC. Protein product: CASSLTPGQNLQF.

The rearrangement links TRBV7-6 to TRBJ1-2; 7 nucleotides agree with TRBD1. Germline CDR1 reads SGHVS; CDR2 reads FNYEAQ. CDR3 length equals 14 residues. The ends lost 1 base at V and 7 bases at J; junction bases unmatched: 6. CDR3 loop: CASSLDRGRGGYTF. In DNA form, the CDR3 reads TGTGCCAGCAGCTTAGACAGGGGTCGGGGTGGCTACACCTTC.

The CDR3 spells CASSLDRGSNQPQHF. The CDR3 DNA reads as TGCGCCAGCAGCTTGGACAGGGGGAGCAATCAGCCCCAGCATTTT. The J gene is TRBJ1-5, the V gene TRBV5-1; 8 nucleotides align to TRBD1. V was clipped by 0 bases and J by 1 base; unmatched bases: 0. Per the germline V gene, CDR1 is SGHRS and CDR2 is YFSETQ. There are 15 residues in the CDR3.

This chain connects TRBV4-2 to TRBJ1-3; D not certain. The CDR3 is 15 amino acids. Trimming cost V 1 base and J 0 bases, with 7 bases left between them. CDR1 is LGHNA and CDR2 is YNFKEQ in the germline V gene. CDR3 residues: CASSQVGFSGNTIYF. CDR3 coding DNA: TGTGCCAGCAGCCAAGTGGGCTTCTCTGGAAACACCATATATTTT.

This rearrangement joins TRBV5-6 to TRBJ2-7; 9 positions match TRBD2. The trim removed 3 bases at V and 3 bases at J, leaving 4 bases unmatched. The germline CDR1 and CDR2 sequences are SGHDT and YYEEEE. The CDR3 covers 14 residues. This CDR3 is CASSSRTSDYEQYF. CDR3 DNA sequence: TGTGCCAGCAGCTCTCGGACTAGCGACTACGAGCAGTACTTC.

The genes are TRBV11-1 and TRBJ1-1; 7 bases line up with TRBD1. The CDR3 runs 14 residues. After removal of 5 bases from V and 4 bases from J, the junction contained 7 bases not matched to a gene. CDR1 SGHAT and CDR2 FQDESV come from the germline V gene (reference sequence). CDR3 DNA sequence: TGTGCCAGCAGCCCGGGACAGAGGGGCACTGAAGCTTTCTTT. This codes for CASSPGQRGTEAFF.

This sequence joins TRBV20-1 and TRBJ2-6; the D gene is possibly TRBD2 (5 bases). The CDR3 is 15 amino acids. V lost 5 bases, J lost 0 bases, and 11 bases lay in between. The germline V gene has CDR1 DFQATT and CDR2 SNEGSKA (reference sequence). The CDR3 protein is CSAGGGRSGANVLTF. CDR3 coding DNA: TGCAGTGCTGGTGGCGGGCGCTCTGGGGCCAACGTCCTGACTTTC.

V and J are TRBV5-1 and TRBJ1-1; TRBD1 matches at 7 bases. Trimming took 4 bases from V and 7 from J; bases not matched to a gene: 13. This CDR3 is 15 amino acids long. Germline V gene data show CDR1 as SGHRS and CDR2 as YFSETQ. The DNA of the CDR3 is TGCGCCAGCAGCGAGCAGACAGGGAAAATTGGTGAAGCTTTCTTT. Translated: CASSEQTGKIGEAFF.

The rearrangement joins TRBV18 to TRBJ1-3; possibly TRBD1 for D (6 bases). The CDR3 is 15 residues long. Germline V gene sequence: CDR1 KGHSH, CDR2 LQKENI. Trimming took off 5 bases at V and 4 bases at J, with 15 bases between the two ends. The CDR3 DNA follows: TGTGCCAGCTCATCAGACAGGCCCACGGGAAACACCATATATTTT. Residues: CASSSDRPTGNTIYF.

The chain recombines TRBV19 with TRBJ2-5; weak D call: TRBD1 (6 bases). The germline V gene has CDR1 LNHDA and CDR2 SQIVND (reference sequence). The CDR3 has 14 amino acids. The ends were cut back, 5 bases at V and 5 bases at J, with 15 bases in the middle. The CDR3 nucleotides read TGTGCCAGTAGTGGTAGGGGGACGGGGGAGACCCAGTACTTC. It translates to CASSGRGTGETQYF.